This T cell receptor (beta chain) was sequenced for a study of blood T cell repertoires in COVID-19. Study details: PBMCs, B-cell-depleted T cells, or T cells provided the cDNA or gDNA that made up the material.

Assay used: immunoSEQ multiplex PCR; TCRdb lists only in-frame clones, some missing. Of a few hundred thousand clones listed, about nine tenths were seen once; the top ten hold over 9%. The CDR3 has 15 residues. Germline V gene lookup returns CDR1 SGDLS and CDR2 YYNGEE. Trimming took 4 bases from V and 5 from J; bases not matched to a gene: 9. The sample holds one count of this clone. Participants had their cohort set by participant-reported clinical history. Two negative PCRs, clearance, or symptom resolution were required of recovered Cohort 3 donors. Sample: PBMCs or T cells enriched from blood (not recorded which). This chain connects TRBV9 to TRBJ2-3; 8 nucleotides line up with TRBD2. This TCR derives from a woman in her thirties or forties who had recovered from COVID-19. CDR3 nucleotide sequence: TGTGCCAGCAGCTCTCCTAGCGGGTCCATAGATACGCAGTATTTT. It encodes CASSSPSGSIDTQYF.